The present TCR beta chain was sequenced within a study of cytomegalovirus exposure and HLA in healthy donors. About the study: Unique TCRs numbering 75 million to 95 million, obtained from HLA-typed donors, made up an early data release.

It was with 60 Vbeta and 13 Jbeta primers that the PCR ran. Original processing methods: Later, 65 million to 85 million unique TCR beta chains were counted in an analysis, and approximately 10 million of them were shared. TCRdb keeps only in-frame clones here, not all; method: immunoSEQ multiplex PCR. Clone size and V and J calls were adopted from that table, with D and trimming inferred from the DNA. The record lists 130,000 or so clones, of which the ten most abundant hold less than 2%. V was clipped by 3 bases and J by 4 bases, with 9 bases between them. The CDR3 covers 13 residues. Germline lookup yields CDR1 MDHEN and CDR2 SYDVKM. Each of the donors was a healthy bone marrow donor.

The chain carries TRBV28 and TRBJ1-2; D not resolved. The sequenced sample consisted of PBMCs. The origin of this receptor is a woman aged 40 to 49 in good health and CMV-seronegative. CDR3 in DNA: TGTGCCAGCAGTTTCGGTCCCTTCTATGGCTACACCTTC. It specifies CASSFGPFYGYTF.